The 23 T cell receptor beta chains listed next were all sequenced from one sample in a study of patients and donors after allogeneic stem cell transplantation. TCRdb re-called the RT-PCR reads through MiXCR, storing one row per CDR3 protein. The table has 160,000 or so distinct CDR3 sequences, approximately 25% seen once. The source material was blood, either unsorted or a sorted T cell fraction (not recorded which). These receptors originate from a human donor who was either an allogeneic HSCT recipient or a stem cell or donor lymphocyte infusion donor (not recorded which). It is not recorded whose cells these are; they may come from a transplant donor.

The chain joins TRBV7-9 to TRBJ2-5; D might be TRBD1 or TRBD2, each matching 6 bases. This CDR3 is 17 amino acids long. The germline V and J ends were trimmed by 6 bases and 5 bases, with 25 bases remaining between them. CDR1 is SEHNR, CDR2 FQNEAQ, per germline (reference sequence). The CDR3 loop reads CASRNAGHWSGIETQYF. As DNA, the CDR3 is TGTGCCAGCAGAAATGCGGGACACTGGTCGGGGATCGAGACCCAGTACTTC.

The rearrangement joins TRBV15 to TRBJ2-7, with a weak D call TRBD2 (5 bases). V was shortened by 0 bases and J by 0 bases, with 6 bases between the two germline ends. This CDR3 spans 14 amino acids. Looked up from germline, CDR1 is LNHNV and CDR2 is YYDKDF (reference sequence). CDR3 nucleotide sequence: TGTGCCACCAGCAGAGAACTAGTCTCCTACGAGCAGTACTTC. Translating it yields CATSRELVSYEQYF.

This clonotype was detected only a few times. The chain carries TRBV11-3 and TRBJ1-1; D gene uncertain. The CDR3 runs 13 residues. The V end lost 5 bases, the J end lost 7 bases, and 14 bases lay between the germline ends. Germline-derived CDR1 and CDR2 are SGHNT and YENEEA. CDR3 in amino acids: CASSKGFPNEAFF. The CDR3 DNA is TGTGCCAGCAGCAAAGGGTTTCCCAATGAAGCTTTCTTT.

The chain carries TRBV20-1 and TRBJ2-7; 7 nucleotides line up with TRBD2. The germline gives CDR1 DFQATT, CDR2 SNEGSKA (reference sequence). The trim removed 6 bases at V and 4 bases at J, leaving 9 bases unmatched. This CDR3 comprises 13 residues. This CDR3 reads CSAEAGVFYEQYF. For the CDR3, the DNA is TGCAGTGCAGAGGCGGGAGTCTTTTACGAGCAGTACTTC.

This clonotype was counted between two and nine times. The genes are TRBV20-1 and TRBJ2-1, with 9 bases fitting TRBD1. Trimming removed 6 bases from V and 8 bases from J; junction bases left unmatched: 11. Germline lookup yields CDR1 DFQATT and CDR2 SNEGSKA (reference sequence). The CDR3 has 14 amino acids. CDR3 sequence: CSANRDRVIYEQFF. CDR3 sequence (DNA): TGCAGTGCCAACCGGGACAGGGTGATCTATGAGCAGTTCTTC.

This rearrangement joins TRBV29-1 to TRBJ2-7; D gene ambiguous. The CDR3 is 12 amino acids. Germline V gene lookup returns CDR1 SQVTM and CDR2 ANQGSEA. Trimming took off 0 bases at V and 1 base at J, with 4 bases between the two ends. As DNA, the CDR3 is TGCAGCGTTGAAGATGCGTCCTACGAGCAGTACTTC. Encoded protein: CSVEDASYEQYF.

This clonotype was detected many times. This sequence joins TRBV5-1 and TRBJ1-2; D unclear. From germline, CDR1 is SGHRS and CDR2 YFSETQ. The CDR3 covers 13 residues. V lost 6 bases to trimming and J lost 7 bases, with 16 bases between them. The CDR3 nucleotides are TGCGCCAGCATCGGGGTGGGATCCCGTGGCTACACCTTC. It encodes CASIGVGSRGYTF.

This clonotype showed up just a few times. V usage is TRBV28 and J usage is TRBJ1-1; D is ambiguous. The CDR3 runs to 14 residues. CDR1 and CDR2 (germline): MDHEN, SYDVKM. V lost 3 bases and J lost 3, with 11 bases in between. CDR3 region: CASSLRVRDTEAFF. The CDR3 region has the DNA TGTGCCAGCAGTTTGAGGGTTCGGGACACTGAAGCTTTCTTT.

The chain combines TRBV5-1 with TRBJ2-1; D perhaps matches TRBD2 (6 bases). Trimming cost V 0 bases and J 0 bases, with 16 bases left between them. The length of the CDR3 is 18 residues. CDR1 is SGHRS, CDR2 YFSETQ, per germline. The CDR3 reads CASSLARAGGFSYNEQFF. In nucleotides, the CDR3 is TGCGCCAGCAGCTTGGCTCGTGCCGGGGGATTCTCCTACAATGAGCAGTTCTTC.

The table lists this clonotype with a few counts. The rearrangement joins TRBV10-3 to TRBJ1-4, with D perhaps TRBD1 (6 bases). Per the germline V gene, CDR1 is ENHRY and CDR2 is SYGVKD. Deletions cut 6 bases from V and 5 bases from J, with 16 bases between. CDR3 length equals 15 residues. The CDR3 protein is CAIRGQDSKNEKLFF. The CDR3 DNA follows: TGTGCCATCAGGGGACAAGACAGCAAAAATGAAAAACTGTTTTTT.

This sequence joins TRBV4-1 and TRBJ1-1, with D unclear. V lost 2 bases and J lost 9, with 19 bases in between. The CDR3 spans 15 residues. Germline CDR1 MGHRA, CDR2 YSYEKL. The CDR3 nucleotides are TGCGCCAGCAGCCAAACCTCCCTTGGGCAGGCAAAAGCTTTCTTT. Translation: CASSQTSLGQAKAFF.

The chain carries TRBV6-4 and TRBJ2-2; tentative D call: TRBD1 (5 bases). The CDR3 runs 15 residues. CDR1 MRHNA and CDR2 SNTAGT come from the germline V gene. The V and J ends lost 0 bases and 4 bases respectively, with 9 bases between them. In DNA, the CDR3 is TGTGCCAGCAGTGACTCAGGGGTTCCCACCGGGGAGCTGTTTTTT. It translates to CASSDSGVPTGELFF.

A few counts support this clonotype. This chain joins TRBV28 and TRBJ2-7; D possibly matches TRBD1 or TRBD2 (5 bases each). CDR1 MDHEN and CDR2 SYDVKM come from the germline V gene. Trimming removed 9 bases at V and 0 bases at J, with 12 bases between. There are 13 residues in the CDR3. The CDR3 nucleotides read TGTGCCAGTCTACTAGGGGACTCCTACGAGCAGTACTTC. Translation gives CASLLGDSYEQYF. Filled out from reference TRBV28 and TRBJ2-7, the complete variable domain reads DVKVTQSSRYLVKRTGEKVFLECVQDMDHENMFWYRQDPGLGLRLIYFSYDVKMKEKGDIPEGYSVSREKKERFSLILESASTNQTSMYLCASLLGDSYEQYFGPGTRLTVT.

Only one count was recorded for this clonotype. The CDR3 DNA sequence: TGCGCCAGCAGCTCCTTAGACATAGGTTCATGGATGGGCTACACCTTC. Amino acids: CASSSLDIGSWMGYTF. This chain connects TRBV5-1 to TRBJ1-2; no clear D. This CDR3 is built from 16 residues. V lost 3 bases and J lost 8, with 23 bases in between. The germline gives CDR1 SGHRS, CDR2 YFSETQ.

V is TRBV5-1 and J is TRBJ2-3; D unresolved. The V end lost 0 bases, the J end lost 1 base, and 12 bases lay between the germline ends. In germline, CDR1 is SGHRS, CDR2 YFSETQ. The CDR3 runs to 16 residues. CDR3 region: CASSLATSTRTDTQYF. The CDR3 DNA sequence: TGCGCCAGCAGCTTGGCGACTTCTACTCGCACAGATACGCAGTATTTT.

In its sample, this clonotype was seen a few times. The V and J genes are TRBV20-1 and TRBJ2-7, with D perhaps TRBD2 (6 bases). The CDR3 extends over 16 amino acids. The V gene lost 6 bases and the J gene lost 2 bases, with 23 bases spanning the gap. In germline, CDR1 is DFQATT, CDR2 SNEGSKA (reference sequence). CDR3 coding DNA: TGCAGTGCGAGAAATTGGGCCCAGGGACTTGCCTACGAGCAGTACTTC. Residues: CSARNWAQGLAYEQYF.

The genes are TRBV7-9 and TRBJ1-2; D is uncertain. Trimming took off 3 bases at V and 7 bases at J, with 9 bases between the two ends. The CDR3 is 12 amino acids. Germline V lookup: CDR1 SEHNR, CDR2 FQNEAQ (reference sequence). CDR3 protein: CASSFGEGGYTF. The CDR3 nucleotides read TGTGCCAGCAGCTTCGGGGAAGGTGGCTACACCTTC.

This clonotype appeared a few times. This chain links TRBV6-9 with TRBJ2-4, with D unclear. V was clipped by 1 base and J by 3 bases, with 7 bases between them. CDR1 is MNHGY, CDR2 SVAAGI, per germline. CDR3 length: 14 residues. CDR3 residues: CASSYCADKNIQYF. For the CDR3, the DNA is TGTGCCAGCAGTTATTGCGCAGACAAAAACATTCAGTACTTC.

This clonotype was counted between two and nine times. The rearrangement links TRBV21-1 to TRBJ2-7. TRBV21-1 is classified as a pseudogene. The CDR3 covers 13 residues. The CDR3 nucleotides are TGTGCCAGCAGCATAGGTTATGGGTACGAGCAGTACTTC. Residues: CASSIGYGYEQYF.

This chain uses TRBV12-3 or TRBV12-4 with TRBJ1-1; D might be TRBD1 (5 bases). The CDR3 is made up of 12 amino acids. With 5 bases removed from V and 10 bases from J, the gap between germline ends came to 14 bases. The CDR3 nucleotides are TGTGCCAGCAGTCCCGGGGCTAGGGGAGCTTTCTTT. It is translated as CASSPGARGAFF.

This clonotype was seen just once. The chain links TRBV20-1 to TRBJ2-1; TRBD1 agrees at 10 bases. V lost 0 bases, J lost 8 bases, and 13 bases stayed unmatched. The CDR3 loop spans 17 amino acids. Germline-derived CDR1 and CDR2 are DFQATT and SNEGSKA (reference sequence). This CDR3 is CSAREVLRTGGEDEQFF. The DNA of the CDR3 is TGCAGTGCTAGAGAGGTCCTCCGGACAGGGGGAGAGGATGAGCAGTTCTTC.

This clonotype was detected a few times. The chain has TRBV6-1 and TRBJ1-1; no firm D call. Trimming removed 6 bases at V and 3 bases at J, with 17 bases between. Germline V CDR1 and CDR2: MNHNS, SASEGT. CDR3 length: 15 residues. CDR3 nucleotide sequence: TGTGCCAGCAGGGGAAATAGAGGGTGGGACACTGAAGCTTTCTTT. It is translated as CASRGNRGWDTEAFF.

V gene TRBV11-2 combines with J gene TRBJ2-4; no clear D gene. The CDR3 contains 12 residues. The V gene's germline CDR1 is SGHAT and CDR2 FQNNGV. Deletions cut 3 bases from V and 9 bases from J, with 9 bases between. DNA for the CDR3: TGTGCCAGCAGCTTGGGATGGGGCATTCAGTACTTC. It codes for CASSLGWGIQYF.